This T cell receptor beta chain originates from a study of cytomegalovirus exposure and HLA in healthy donors. The length of the CDR3 is 13 residues. Germline CDR1 and CDR2: SGHVT and SQSDAQ. Trimming shortened V by 4 bases and J by 5 bases, and 9 bases separated the two germline ends. This PCR relied on a set of 60 Vbeta primers and 13 Jbeta primers. Only in-frame clones appear in the TCRdb table, and some are missing; sequencing was by immunoSEQ multiplex PCR. Of 75,000 to 95,000 clones detected, roughly 81% appear once; the ten largest clones hold around 5.2%. The sequence came from a woman aged 18 to 35 in good health and CMV-seropositive. What was sequenced was PBMCs. The V gene is TRBV7-4, the J gene TRBJ2-1; D unresolved. The CDR3 protein is CASSSRLDNEQFF. In DNA form, the CDR3 reads TGTGCCAGCAGCTCCAGACTGGACAATGAGCAGTTCTTC.